The 9 T cell receptor beta chains below all came from one sample that was sequenced in a study of T cell responses to AZD1222 COVID-19 vaccine. Only in-frame clones appear in the TCRdb table, and some are missing; sequencing was by immunoSEQ multiplex PCR. The profile shows under 150,000 clones, roughly nine tenths of them singletons. The sequenced sample was peripheral blood, obtained 28 days after the second AZD1222 dose. The receptors were sampled from an adult who received the AZD1222 COVID-19 vaccine.

In its sample, this clone was seen once. V usage is TRBV5-1 and J usage is TRBJ2-5, with TRBD1 matching 8 bases. V gave up 4 bases and J gave up 1 base; unmatched junction bases: 3. The CDR3 extends over 14 amino acids. Germline CDR1 and CDR2: SGHRS and YFSETQ. The CDR3 here is CASSRGTGQETQYF. The CDR3 coding sequence is TGCGCCAGCAGCCGGGGGACAGGCCAAGAGACCCAGTACTTC.

The rearrangement uses TRBV7-2 and TRBJ2-2, with 13 bases identical to TRBD2. V shed 4 bases, J shed 1 base, and the junction held 3 bases outside the gene matches. Germline V gene sequence: CDR1 SGHTA, CDR2 FQGNSA. The CDR3 spans 17 residues. In DNA, the CDR3 is TGTGCCAGCAGCTCACGGACTAGCGGGGGGAACACCGGGGAGCTGTTTTTT. Amino acids: CASSSRTSGGNTGELFF.

V and J are TRBV11-2 and TRBJ2-7; no firm D call. V was pared by 1 base and J by 0 bases, with 4 bases between. The CDR3 spans 13 residues. Germline V gives CDR1 SGHAT, CDR2 FQNNGV. CDR3: CASSLGGSYEQYV. In nucleotides, the CDR3 is TGTGCCAGCAGCTTAGGGGGCTCCTACGAGCAGTACGTC.

The rearrangement joins TRBV18 to TRBJ1-1, with D hard to call. Germline CDR1 KGHSH, CDR2 LQKENI. The CDR3 runs 13 residues. V lost 3 bases, J lost 1 base, and 6 bases lay in between. The CDR3 reads CASSPDPNTEAFF. The CDR3, as DNA: TGTGCCAGCTCACCCGACCCGAACACTGAAGCTTTCTTT. The variable domain in full, completed from reference TRBV18 and TRBJ1-1, reads NAGVMQNPRHLVRRRGQEARLRCSPMKGHSHVYWYRQLPEEGLKFMVYLQKENIIDESGMPKERFSAEFPKEGPSILRIQQVVRGDSAAYFCASSPDPNTEAFFGQGTRLTVV.

V and J are TRBV2 and TRBJ1-1; D is perhaps TRBD1 (5 bases). The V end lost 4 bases, the J end lost 2 bases, and 5 bases lay between the germline ends. Per the germline V gene, CDR1 is SNHLY and CDR2 is FYNNEI. There are 12 residues in the CDR3. CDR3 bases: TGTGCCAGCAGTGGGGACAACACTGAAGCTTTCTTT. Its translation is CASSGDNTEAFF.

V usage is TRBV18 and J usage is TRBJ2-1, with 9 positions matching TRBD2. The CDR3 loop spans 17 amino acids. With V trimmed by 1 base and J by 7 bases, 11 bases remained unmatched. Germline CDR1 reads KGHSH; CDR2 reads LQKENI. CDR3 sequence (DNA): TGTGCCAGCTCACCACGACCCGGGACTAGCAGGGGGAATGAGCAGTTCTTC. This gives the protein CASSPRPGTSRGNEQFF.

CDR3 nucleotide sequence: TGCGCCAGCAGCCACCAGGGACAGGGGAATTTGAGAGGCTACACCTTC. Translation: CASSHQGQGNLRGYTF. V usage is TRBV4-1 and J usage is TRBJ1-2; TRBD1 matches 10 bases. Germline V gives CDR1 MGHRA, CDR2 YSYEKL. The J segment lost 8 bases and the V segment lost 3 bases, leaving 12 bases of the junction unmatched. The CDR3 sequence is 16 residues long.

This chain joins TRBV6-2 or TRBV6-3 and TRBJ2-7; D is uncertain. The CDR3 runs to 12 residues. Trimming took 2 bases from V and 1 from J, leaving 3 bases between them. The germline CDR1 and CDR2 sequences are MNHEY and SVGEGT. The DNA for the CDR3 is TGTGCCAGCAGTTACGCGTCCTACGAGCAGTACTTC. Protein product: CASSYASYEQYF.

Only one count was recorded for this clone. V gene TRBV6-5 combines with J gene TRBJ1-5; tentative D call: TRBD1 (5 bases). Germline V lookup: CDR1 MNHEY, CDR2 SVGAGI. V gave up 7 bases and J gave up 7 bases, with 11 bases separating them. The CDR3 runs to 12 residues. Written as DNA, the CDR3 is TGTGCCAGCACCTTCGGGGGGCAGCCCCAGCATTTT. Protein product: CASTFGGQPQHF.